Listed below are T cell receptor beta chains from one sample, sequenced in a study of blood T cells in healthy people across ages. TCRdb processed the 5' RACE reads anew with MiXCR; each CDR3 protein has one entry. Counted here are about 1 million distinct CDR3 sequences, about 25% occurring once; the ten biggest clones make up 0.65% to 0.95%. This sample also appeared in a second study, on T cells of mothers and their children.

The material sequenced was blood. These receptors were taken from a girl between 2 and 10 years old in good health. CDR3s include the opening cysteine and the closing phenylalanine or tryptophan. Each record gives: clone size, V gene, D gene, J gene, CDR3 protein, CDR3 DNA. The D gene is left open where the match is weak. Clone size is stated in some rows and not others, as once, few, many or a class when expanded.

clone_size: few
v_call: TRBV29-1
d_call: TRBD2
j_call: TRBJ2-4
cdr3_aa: CSADVTSGGNIQYF
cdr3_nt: TGCAGCGCCGACGTCACTAGCGGCGGGAACATTCAGTACTTC

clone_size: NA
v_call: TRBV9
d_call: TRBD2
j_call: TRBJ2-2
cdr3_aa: CATGGRQNTGELFF
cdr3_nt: TGTGCCACCGGGGGGAGGCAGAACACCGGGGAGCTGTTTTTT

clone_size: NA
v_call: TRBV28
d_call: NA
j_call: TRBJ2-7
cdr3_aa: CASSFPPPSEQYF
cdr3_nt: TGTGCCAGCAGTTTCCCTCCGCCATCCGAGCAGTACTTC

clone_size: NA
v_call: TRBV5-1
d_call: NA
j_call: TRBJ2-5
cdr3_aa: CASTLLPKTGILEETQYF
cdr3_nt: TGCGCCAGCACCCTACTCCCAAAAACAGGGATATTAGAAGAGACCCAGTACTTC

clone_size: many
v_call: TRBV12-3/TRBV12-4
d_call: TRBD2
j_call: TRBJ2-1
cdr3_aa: CASSRRTSGGNEQFF
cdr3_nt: TGTGCCAGCAGCCGTAGGACTAGCGGGGGGAATGAGCAGTTCTTC

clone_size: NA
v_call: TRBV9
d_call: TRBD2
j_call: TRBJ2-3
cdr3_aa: CASSSLAGGTTDTQYF
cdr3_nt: TGTGCCAGCAGCTCACTAGCGGGGGGCACCACAGATACGCAGTATTTT

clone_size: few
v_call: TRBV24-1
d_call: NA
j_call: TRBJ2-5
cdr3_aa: CATSMAGQETQYF
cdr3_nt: TGTGCCACCAGTATGGCAGGCCAAGAGACCCAGTACTTC

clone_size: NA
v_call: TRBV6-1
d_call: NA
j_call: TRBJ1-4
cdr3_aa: CATSRAIPTNTNEKLFF
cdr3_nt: TGTGCCACCTCCCGAGCAATTCCCACCAACACTAATGAAAAACTGTTTTTT

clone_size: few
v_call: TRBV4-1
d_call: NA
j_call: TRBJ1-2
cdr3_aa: CASSQARGGGNYGYTF
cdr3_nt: TGCGCCAGCAGCCAAGCCCGGGGAGGGGGTAACTATGGCTACACCTTC

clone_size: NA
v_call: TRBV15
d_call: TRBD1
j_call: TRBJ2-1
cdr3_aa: CATSRDRDYNEQFF
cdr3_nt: TGTGCCACCAGCAGGGACAGGGACTACAATGAGCAGTTCTTC

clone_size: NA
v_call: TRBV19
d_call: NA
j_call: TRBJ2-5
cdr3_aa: CASKRTDTISETQYF
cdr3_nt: TGTGCCAGTAAGCGGACAGACACGATCAGCGAGACCCAGTACTTC

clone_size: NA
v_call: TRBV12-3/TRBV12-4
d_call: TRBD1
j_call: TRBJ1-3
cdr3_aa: CASSLAAGGESGNTIYF
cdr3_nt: TGTGCCAGCAGTTTAGCGGCAGGGGGCGAATCTGGAAACACCATATATTTT

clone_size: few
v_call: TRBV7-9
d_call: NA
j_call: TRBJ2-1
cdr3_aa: CASSLAALADEQFF
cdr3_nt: TGTGCCAGCAGCTTAGCGGCTCTCGCCGACGAGCAGTTCTTC

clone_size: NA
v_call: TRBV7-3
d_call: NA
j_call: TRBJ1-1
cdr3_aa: CASSLSPQGAEAFF
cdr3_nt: TGTGCCAGCAGCTTATCCCCACAAGGGGCTGAAGCTTTCTTT

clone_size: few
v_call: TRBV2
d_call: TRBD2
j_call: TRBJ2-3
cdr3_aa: CASNVWLRGETSTDTQYF
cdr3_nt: TGTGCCAGCAACGTGTGGCTTCGGGGGGAAACTAGCACAGATACGCAGTATTTT

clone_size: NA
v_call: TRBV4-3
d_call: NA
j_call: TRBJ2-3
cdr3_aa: CASSQDSLPGGDTQYF
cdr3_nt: TGCGCCAGCAGCCAAGATAGCCTCCCGGGTGGGGATACGCAGTATTTT

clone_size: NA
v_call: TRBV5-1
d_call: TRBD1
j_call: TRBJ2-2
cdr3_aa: CAGSFDRGTGELFF
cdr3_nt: TGCGCCGGCAGCTTCGACAGGGGGACTGGGGAGCTGTTTTTT

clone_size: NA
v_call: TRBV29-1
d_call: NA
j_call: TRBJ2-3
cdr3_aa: CSVDTGFTDTQYF
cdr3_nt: TGCAGCGTTGATACAGGGTTCACAGATACGCAGTATTTT

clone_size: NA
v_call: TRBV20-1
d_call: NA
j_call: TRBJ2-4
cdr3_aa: CSASYLAKNIQYF
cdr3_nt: TGCAGTGCTAGCTACTTAGCCAAAAACATTCAGTACTTC

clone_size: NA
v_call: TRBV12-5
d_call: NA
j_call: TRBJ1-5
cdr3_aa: CASGWERQPQHF
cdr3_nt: TGTGCTAGTGGTTGGGAGAGACAGCCCCAGCATTTT

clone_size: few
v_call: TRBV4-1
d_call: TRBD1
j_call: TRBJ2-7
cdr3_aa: CASSQQPGQGHEQYF
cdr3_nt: TGCGCCAGCAGCCAACAACCGGGACAGGGCCACGAGCAGTACTTC

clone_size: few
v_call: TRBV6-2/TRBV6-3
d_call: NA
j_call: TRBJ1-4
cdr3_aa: CASSYSGPATNEKLFF
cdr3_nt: TGTGCCAGCAGTTACTCTGGGCCGGCAACTAATGAAAAACTGTTTTTT

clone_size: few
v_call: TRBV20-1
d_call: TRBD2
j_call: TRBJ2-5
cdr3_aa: CSARDPTSGAQQTQYF
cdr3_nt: TGCAGTGCTAGAGATCCGACTAGCGGTGCTCAACAGACCCAGTACTTC

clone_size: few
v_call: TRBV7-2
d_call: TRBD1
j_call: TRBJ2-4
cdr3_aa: CASSPPMTGMAKNIQYF
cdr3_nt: TGTGCCAGCAGCCCGCCGATGACAGGGATGGCCAAAAACATTCAGTACTTC

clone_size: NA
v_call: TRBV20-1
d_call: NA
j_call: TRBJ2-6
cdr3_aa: CSAPSGTGTSGANVLTF
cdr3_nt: TGCAGTGCTCCGAGTGGTACAGGGACGTCTGGGGCCAACGTCCTGACTTTC

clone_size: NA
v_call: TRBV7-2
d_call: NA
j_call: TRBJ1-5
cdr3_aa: CASSLGAGRDGWPQHF
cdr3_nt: TGTGCCAGCAGCTTAGGGGCGGGGCGCGATGGTTGGCCCCAGCATTTT

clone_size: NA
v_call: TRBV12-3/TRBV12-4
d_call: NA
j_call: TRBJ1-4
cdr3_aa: CASSFTAVGEKLFF
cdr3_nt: TGTGCCAGCAGTTTTACGGCAGTGGGGGAAAAACTGTTTTTT

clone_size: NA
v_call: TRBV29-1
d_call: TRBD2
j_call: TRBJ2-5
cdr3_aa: CSVEGRLAGGETQYF
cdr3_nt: TGCAGCGTTGAGGGGCGACTAGCGGGAGGAGAGACCCAGTACTTC

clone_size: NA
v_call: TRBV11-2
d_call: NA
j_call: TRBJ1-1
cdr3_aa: CASIESDEAFF
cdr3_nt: TGTGCCAGCATCGAGTCGGATGAAGCTTTCTTT

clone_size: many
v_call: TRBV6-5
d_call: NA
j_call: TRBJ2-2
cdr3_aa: CASSSGALTGELFF
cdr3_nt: TGTGCCAGCAGTTCAGGTGCCCTGACCGGGGAGCTGTTTTTT